The clone carrying this TCR beta chain occurred a few times. Its antigen is not known. The source of the sample is a study of cytomegalovirus exposure and HLA in healthy donors. Overall study findings and caveats: Upon later analysis, HLA-associated TCR beta chains proved more clonally expanded than other, equally common chains. What TCR beta sequences reportedly achieved was accurate prediction of HLA-A and HLA-B alleles in most subjects. TCR beta V segments were, for the most part, productive about 90% or about 30% of the time in an earlier analysis. Cytomegalovirus-associated status was assigned to about 170 TCR beta chains.

The PCR used 60 Vbeta and 13 Jbeta primers. TCRdb's copy holds only in-frame clones and misses some; the assay was immunoSEQ multiplex PCR. The data show 110,000 or so clones, with roughly 70% seen just once and less than 3.5% held by the top ten. The CDR3 is 13 amino acids. Germline assignment: CDR1 SGHVS and CDR2 FNYEAQ. The ends were cut back, 5 bases at V and 4 bases at J, with 9 bases in the middle. This chain links TRBV7-6 with TRBJ1-3, with D uncertain. The source is a woman aged 40 to 50 in good health and CMV-seropositive. Sequencing was carried out using PBMCs. Here the CDR3 reads CASSTQYGNTIYF. The CDR3 coding sequence is TGTGCCAGCAGCACACAGTACGGAAACACCATATATTTT.